Below, 12 T cell receptor beta chains from the same sample are listed, as sequenced in a study of T-cell memory formation after mild COVID-19. TCRdb re-called the 5' RACE reads through MiXCR, storing one row per CDR3 protein. In the table there are roughly 180,000 distinct CDR3 sequences, approximately 10% of which are singletons. The sample taken for sequencing was PBMCs or a T cell subset sorted from them (not recorded which). These receptor sequences come from a man aged 18 to 30 who had mild COVID-19 (a few samples of this study predate the infection). Cell type and time point are not known.

The CDR3 protein is CASSEVWRGAYNEQFF. DNA of the CDR3: TGTGCCAGCAGTGAAGTATGGCGGGGGGCATACAATGAGCAGTTCTTC. The V call is TRBV2, the J call TRBJ2-1, with 8 bases matching TRBD2. V dropped 1 base and J dropped 4; count of bases not matched to a gene: 6. Germline loops: CDR1 SNHLY, CDR2 FYNNEI. CDR3 length: 16 residues.

This clonotype was observed a few times. The rearrangement links TRBV4-3 to TRBJ2-3; no clear D gene. CDR1 and CDR2 from the germline V gene are LGHNA and YSLEER. The CDR3 totals 16 residues. V dropped 1 base and J dropped 0 bases, with 11 bases sitting between them. CDR3 nucleotide sequence: TGCGCCAGCAGCCAAGCGGCCAGGCCGAGCACAGATACGCAGTATTTT. Encoded protein: CASSQAARPSTDTQYF.

CDR3 nucleotides: TGTGCCAGCAGCCAAGTAACGGCAGGGGGTTACCGCTCTGGAAACACCATATATTTT. Protein: CASSQVTAGGYRSGNTIYF. The rearrangement links TRBV14 to TRBJ1-3; 7 nucleotides agree with TRBD1. Germline V gene lookup returns CDR1 SGHDN and CDR2 FVKESK. Unmatched junction bases numbered 12, after V lost 1 base and J lost 0 bases. CDR3 length: 19 amino acids.

This clonotype showed up just a few times. The chain has TRBV28 and TRBJ2-1; 9 bases line up with TRBD2. After removal of 3 bases from V and 15 bases from J, the junction contained 12 bases not matched to a gene. Germline V gives CDR1 MDHEN, CDR2 SYDVKM. The CDR3 has 14 amino acids. CDR3 bases: TGTGCCAGCAGTTTGGACGCGGGGGGGGCGGATCGGTTCTTC. Amino acids: CASSLDAGGADRFF.

This CDR3 is CASSPYSRGSTDTQYF. CDR3 nucleotide sequence: TGTGCCAGCAGCCCCTACTCCCGGGGGAGCACAGATACGCAGTATTTT. The chain couples TRBV5-5 to TRBJ2-3, with D perhaps TRBD2 (6 bases). The germline V gene encodes CDR1 SGHKS and CDR2 YYEKEE (reference sequence). The germline V and J ends were trimmed by 4 bases and 0 bases, with 15 bases remaining between them. The CDR3 has 16 residues.

The V and J genes are TRBV30 and TRBJ2-3, with 9 nucleotides matching TRBD2. V lost 8 bases and J lost 2; bases outside the gene matches: 14. This CDR3 spans 16 amino acids. Germline assignment: CDR1 GTSNPN and CDR2 SVGIG (reference sequence). CDR3 DNA sequence: TGTGCCCTCCACCGTCCCGAGCGGGGGGTCACAGATACGCAGTATTTT. Translating it yields CALHRPERGVTDTQYF.

The V call is TRBV29-1, the J call TRBJ1-2; no clear D gene. This CDR3 region has 12 residues. V lost 2 bases to trimming and J lost 4 bases, with 8 bases between them. Germline CDR1 is SQVTM and CDR2 is ANQGSEA. CDR3 amino acids: CSVERWGYGYTF. For the CDR3, the DNA is TGCAGCGTTGAAAGGTGGGGCTATGGCTACACCTTC.

This clonotype was seen many times. The chain uses TRBV18 and TRBJ2-3, with 8 bases that match TRBD2. The germline V gene has CDR1 KGHSH and CDR2 LQKENI. The J segment lost 2 bases and the V segment lost 1 base, leaving 5 bases of the junction unmatched. CDR3 length: 16 amino acids. Written as DNA, the CDR3 is TGTGCCAGCTCACCACGGGTAGCGGGGAACACAGATACGCAGTATTTT. Residues: CASSPRVAGNTDTQYF.

This clonotype has ten or more counts. The J gene is TRBJ2-1, the V gene TRBV4-3; 11 nucleotides agree with TRBD1. There are 20 residues in the CDR3. J gave up 0 bases and V 1 base, and 11 bases lay outside the gene matches. Germline V lookup: CDR1 LGHNA, CDR2 YSLEER. The CDR3 protein is CASSQVPGGGTGGSYNEQFF. DNA for the CDR3: TGCGCCAGCAGCCAAGTCCCGGGGGGCGGGACAGGGGGCTCCTACAATGAGCAGTTCTTC.

This clonotype has at least ten counts. The chain employs TRBV7-9 and TRBJ2-1; 11 nucleotides agree with TRBD1. V lost 3 bases, J lost 7 bases, and 8 bases stayed unmatched. This CDR3 contains 16 residues. CDR1 SEHNR and CDR2 FQNEAQ come from the germline V gene (reference sequence). CDR3 sequence: CASSFRGQGAQNEQFF. As DNA, the CDR3 is TGTGCCAGCAGCTTCCGAGGACAGGGGGCTCAGAATGAGCAGTTCTTC.

V and J are TRBV12-3 or TRBV12-4 and TRBJ2-4, with 7 bases matching TRBD1. V was pared by 5 bases and J by 7 bases, with 5 bases of the junction left unmatched. The CDR3 extends over 13 amino acids. In DNA, the CDR3 is TGTGCCAGCAGTACTGGACAGGCTAACATTCAGTACTTC. Amino acid sequence: CASSTGQANIQYF.

The chain has TRBV19 and TRBJ1-5; D might be TRBD1 (5 bases). V was clipped by 7 bases and J by 0 bases, with 10 bases between them. There are 14 residues in the CDR3. The germline V gene encodes CDR1 LNHDA and CDR2 SQIVND (reference sequence). In DNA form, the CDR3 reads TGTGCCAGTACGTGGGGGACTAGCAATCAGCCCCAGCATTTT. It specifies CASTWGTSNQPQHF.